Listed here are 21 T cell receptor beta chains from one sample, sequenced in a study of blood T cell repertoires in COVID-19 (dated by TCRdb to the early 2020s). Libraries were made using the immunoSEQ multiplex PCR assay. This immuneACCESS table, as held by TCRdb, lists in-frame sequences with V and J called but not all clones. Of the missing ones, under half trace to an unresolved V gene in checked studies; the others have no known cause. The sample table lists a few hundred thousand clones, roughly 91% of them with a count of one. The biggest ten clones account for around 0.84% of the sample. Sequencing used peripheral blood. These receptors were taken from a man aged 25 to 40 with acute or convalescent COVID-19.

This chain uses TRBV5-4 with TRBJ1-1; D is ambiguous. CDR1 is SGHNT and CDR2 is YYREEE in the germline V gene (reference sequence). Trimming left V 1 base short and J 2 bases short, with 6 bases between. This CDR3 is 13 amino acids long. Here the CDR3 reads CASSLRDNTEAFF. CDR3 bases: TGTGCCAGCAGCTTGCGGGATAACACTGAAGCTTTCTTT.

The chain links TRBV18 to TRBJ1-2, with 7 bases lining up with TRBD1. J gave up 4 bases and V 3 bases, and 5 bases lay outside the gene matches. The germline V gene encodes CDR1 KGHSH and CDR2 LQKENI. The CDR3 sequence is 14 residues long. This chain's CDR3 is CASSPGQDSYGYTF. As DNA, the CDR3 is TGTGCCAGCTCACCCGGACAGGACTCCTATGGCTACACCTTC.

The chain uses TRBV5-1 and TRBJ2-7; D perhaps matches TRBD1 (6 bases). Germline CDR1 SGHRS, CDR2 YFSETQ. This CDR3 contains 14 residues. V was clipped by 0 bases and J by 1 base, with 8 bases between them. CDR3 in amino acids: CASSLEGESYEQYF. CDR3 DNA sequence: TGCGCCAGCAGCTTGGAGGGGGAATCCTACGAGCAGTACTTC.

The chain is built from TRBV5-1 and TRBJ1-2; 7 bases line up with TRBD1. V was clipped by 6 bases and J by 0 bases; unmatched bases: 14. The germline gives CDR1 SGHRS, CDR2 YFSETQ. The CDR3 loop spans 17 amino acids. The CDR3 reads CASTTSPTGTTNYGYTF. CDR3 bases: TGCGCCAGCACTACGAGCCCGACAGGGACCACTAACTATGGCTACACCTTC.

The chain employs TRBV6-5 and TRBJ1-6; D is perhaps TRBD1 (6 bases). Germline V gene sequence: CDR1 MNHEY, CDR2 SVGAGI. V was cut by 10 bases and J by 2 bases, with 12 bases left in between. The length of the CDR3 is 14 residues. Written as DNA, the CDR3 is TGTGCCACTCAACAGGGCCCCTATAATTCACCCCTCCACTTT. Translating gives CATQQGPYNSPLHF.

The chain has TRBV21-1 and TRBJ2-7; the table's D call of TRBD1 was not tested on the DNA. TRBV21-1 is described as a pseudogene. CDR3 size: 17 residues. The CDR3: CASSRTINRGKSYEQYF. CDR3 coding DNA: TGTGCCAGCAGCAGGACTATCAACAGGGGGAAATCCTACGAGCAGTACTTC.

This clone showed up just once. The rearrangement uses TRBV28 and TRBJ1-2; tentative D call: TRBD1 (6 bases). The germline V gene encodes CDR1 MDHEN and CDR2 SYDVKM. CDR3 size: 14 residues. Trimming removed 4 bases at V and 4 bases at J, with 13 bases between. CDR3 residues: CASSSGHRSYGYTF. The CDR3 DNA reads TGTGCCAGCAGTTCGGGACATAGAAGCTATGGCTACACCTTC.

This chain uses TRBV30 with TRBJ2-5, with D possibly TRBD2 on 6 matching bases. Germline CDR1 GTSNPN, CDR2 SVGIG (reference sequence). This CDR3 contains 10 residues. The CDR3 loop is CASGDETQYF. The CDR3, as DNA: TGTGCTTCGGGGGATGAGACCCAGTACTTC.

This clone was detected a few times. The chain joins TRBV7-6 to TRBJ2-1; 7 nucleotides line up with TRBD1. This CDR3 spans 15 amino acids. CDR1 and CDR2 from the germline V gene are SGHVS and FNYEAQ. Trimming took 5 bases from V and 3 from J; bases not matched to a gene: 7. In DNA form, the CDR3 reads TGTGCCAGCAGCGCCAGAACAGGGGTCTACAATGAGCAGTTCTTC. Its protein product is CASSARTGVYNEQFF.

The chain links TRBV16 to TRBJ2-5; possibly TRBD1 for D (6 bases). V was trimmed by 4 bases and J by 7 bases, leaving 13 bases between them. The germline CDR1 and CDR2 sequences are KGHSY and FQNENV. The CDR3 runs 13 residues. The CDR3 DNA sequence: TGTGCCAGCAGCCTGGATCGAGGGGGGACCCAGTACTTC. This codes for CASSLDRGGTQYF.

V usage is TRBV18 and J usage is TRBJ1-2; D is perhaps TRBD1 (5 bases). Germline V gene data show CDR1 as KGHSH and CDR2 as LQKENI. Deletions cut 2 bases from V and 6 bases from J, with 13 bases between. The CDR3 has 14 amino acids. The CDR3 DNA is TGTGCCAGCTCACCAAACGCCCAGGGCCATGGCTACACCTTC. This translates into CASSPNAQGHGYTF.

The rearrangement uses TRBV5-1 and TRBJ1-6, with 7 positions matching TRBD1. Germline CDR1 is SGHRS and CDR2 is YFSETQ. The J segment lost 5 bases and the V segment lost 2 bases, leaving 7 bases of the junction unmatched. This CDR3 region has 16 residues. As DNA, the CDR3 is TGCGCCAGCAGCTTACGGACAGGCGGGAATAATTCACCCCTCCACTTT. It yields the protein CASSLRTGGNNSPLHF.

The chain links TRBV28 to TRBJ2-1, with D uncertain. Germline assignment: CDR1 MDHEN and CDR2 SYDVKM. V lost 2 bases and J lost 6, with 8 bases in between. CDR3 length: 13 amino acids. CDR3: CASSLRVSNEQFF. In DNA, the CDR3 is TGTGCCAGCAGTTTACGGGTGAGCAATGAGCAGTTCTTC.

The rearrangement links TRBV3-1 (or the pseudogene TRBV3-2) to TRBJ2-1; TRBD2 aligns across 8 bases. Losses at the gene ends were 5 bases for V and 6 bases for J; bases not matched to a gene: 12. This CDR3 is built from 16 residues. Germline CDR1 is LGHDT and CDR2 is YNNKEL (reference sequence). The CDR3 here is CASSAKVGGDFNEQFF. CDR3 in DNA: TGTGCCAGCAGCGCGAAAGTCGGGGGGGATTTCAATGAGCAGTTCTTC.

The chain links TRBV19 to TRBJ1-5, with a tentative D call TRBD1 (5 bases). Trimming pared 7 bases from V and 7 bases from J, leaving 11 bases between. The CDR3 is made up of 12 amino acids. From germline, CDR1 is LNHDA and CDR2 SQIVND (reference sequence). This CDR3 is CASTGAGQPQHF. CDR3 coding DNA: TGTGCCAGTACCGGGGCGGGACAGCCCCAGCATTTT. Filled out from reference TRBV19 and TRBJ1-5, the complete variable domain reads DGGITQSPKYLFRKEGQNVTLSCEQNLNHDAMYWYRQDPGQGLRLIYYSQIVNDFQKGDIAEGYSVSREKKESFPLTVTSAQKNPTAFYLCASTGAGQPQHFGDGTRLSIL.

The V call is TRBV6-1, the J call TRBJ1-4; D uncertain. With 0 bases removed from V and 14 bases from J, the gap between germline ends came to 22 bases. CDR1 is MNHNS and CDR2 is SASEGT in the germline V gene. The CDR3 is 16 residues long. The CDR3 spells CASSEAYHIPGGILFF. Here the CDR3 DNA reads TGTGCCAGCAGTGAAGCTTACCACATACCGGGAGGGATTCTGTTTTTT.

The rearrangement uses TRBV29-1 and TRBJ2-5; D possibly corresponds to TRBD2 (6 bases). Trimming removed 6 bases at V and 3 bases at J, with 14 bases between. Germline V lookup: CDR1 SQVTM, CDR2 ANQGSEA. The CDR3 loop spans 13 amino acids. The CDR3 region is CSVGGPFEETQYF. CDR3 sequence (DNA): TGCAGCGTCGGGGGTCCGTTCGAAGAGACCCAGTACTTC.

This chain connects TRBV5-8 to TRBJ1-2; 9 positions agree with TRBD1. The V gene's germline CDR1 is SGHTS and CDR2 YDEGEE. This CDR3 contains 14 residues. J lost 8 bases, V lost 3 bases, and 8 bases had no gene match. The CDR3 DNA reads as TGTGCCAGCAGCTCTGGGGACAGGGTTGAAGGCTACACCTTC. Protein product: CASSSGDRVEGYTF.

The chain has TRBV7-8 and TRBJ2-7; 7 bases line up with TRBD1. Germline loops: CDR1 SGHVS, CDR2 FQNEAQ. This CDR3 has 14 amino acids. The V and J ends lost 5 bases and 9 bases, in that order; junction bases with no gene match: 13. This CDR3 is CASSPGQALSTQYF. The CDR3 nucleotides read TGTGCCAGCAGCCCCGGACAGGCCCTCTCAACGCAGTACTTC.

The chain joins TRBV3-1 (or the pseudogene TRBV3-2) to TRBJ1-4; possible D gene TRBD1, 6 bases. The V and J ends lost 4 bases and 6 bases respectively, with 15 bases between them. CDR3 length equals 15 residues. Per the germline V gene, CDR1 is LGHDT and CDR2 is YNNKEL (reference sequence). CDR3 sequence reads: CASSLRTAGHEKLFF. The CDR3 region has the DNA TGTGCCAGCAGCCTCCGGACAGCCGGACATGAAAAACTGTTTTTT.

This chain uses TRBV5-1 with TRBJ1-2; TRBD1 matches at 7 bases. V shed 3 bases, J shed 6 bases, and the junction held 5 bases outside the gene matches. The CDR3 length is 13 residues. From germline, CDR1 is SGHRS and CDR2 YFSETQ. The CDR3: CASSSSTGHGYTF. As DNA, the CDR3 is TGCGCCAGCAGCTCCTCGACAGGGCATGGCTACACCTTC.